What follows describes a single T cell receptor (beta chain). No antigen is known for it. Base qualities are not recorded, but no much larger clone differs from it by a single base. Relative to germline, V is 4 bases shorter and J is 6 bases shorter, with 13 bases between their ends. The CDR3 covers 13 residues, taking in both the cysteine and the phenylalanine. The sequence is cut down to CDR3 DNA, 39 bases in frame from base 1. From a lookup of the germline V gene (reference sequence), CDR1 and CDR2 are SGHNT and YYREEE. TCRbeta CDR3 regions were amplified from genomic DNA by means of the immunoSEQ Assay, a bias-controlled multiplex PCR. In the source study's methods: The number of nucleated cells in each sample was estimated from the amplification of reference gene primers within the assay. To quantify the absolute abundance of each unique TCRbeta CDR3 rearrangement, sequence reads were collapsed and filtered. Productive Simpson clonality was computed per sample as the square root of Simpson's diversity index over productive rearrangements. The source is immuneACCESS, and TCRdb retained only in-frame sequences with V and J called. Part of the clones is not carried over; for the studies checked, unresolved V genes explain less than half of this, and the remainder is unexplained. Clone size and the V and J calls come from that table; the DNA yielded D and trimming. This sample has approximately 160,000 clones in its table, and around 82% of those were observed once. The top ten clones comprise about 1.2% of the sample.

A second Seattle source provided samples from volunteer blood donors who had recovered from COVID-19. Each collaborating institution followed its own protocols to collect whole blood in K2EDTA tubes. For TCRbeta analysis, collaborator samples were shipped as frozen whole blood, as isolated PBMCs, or as DNA extracted from either sample type. The sample is drawn from a study of blood T cell repertoires in COVID-19 (dated by TCRdb to 2019 to 2021). Background on the whole study: Samples from collaborators originated in the United States, Italy and Spain and spanned both the acute and convalescent phases of COVID-19. Subjects who had been exposed to COVID-19, were actively infected with it, or had recovered from it provided the deeply sampled blood TCRbeta repertoires that made up the dataset. The prospective study material was composed of cDNA or gDNA derived from T cells, B-cell-depleted T cells, or PBMCs. Where HLA class I and class II types were available, the types were taken from metadata supplied by the sample provider, not from assay-based typing. The repertoires were made available in a free public database intended to serve as a resource for research on the immune response to SARS-CoV-2. Sample metadata almost always included a de-identified subject ID, COVID-19 status, age in years and sex. The samples were drawn from the first 160 participants of the ongoing ImmuneRACE study and from 950 to 1,500 subjects provided by 6 global collaborators. The full study reports these points: The amount of clinical and demographic metadata varied by source and participant and was provided uncurated.

The chain uses TRBV5-4 and TRBJ1-2, with an unclear D gene assignment. This sequence was found in a man in his 60s who had recovered from COVID-19. What was sequenced was peripheral blood. The DNA sequence reads TGTGCCAGCAGCCCACGGGGTACGGATGGCTACACCTTC. This is translated as CASSPRGTDGYTF.